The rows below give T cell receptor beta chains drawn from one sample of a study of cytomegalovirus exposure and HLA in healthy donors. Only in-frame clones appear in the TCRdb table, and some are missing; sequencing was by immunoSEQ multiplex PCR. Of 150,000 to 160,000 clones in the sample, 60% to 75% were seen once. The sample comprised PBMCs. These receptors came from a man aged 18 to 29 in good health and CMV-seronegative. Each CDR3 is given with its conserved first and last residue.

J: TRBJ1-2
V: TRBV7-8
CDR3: CASSKTGGRGGYTF

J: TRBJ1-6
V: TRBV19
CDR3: CASSISGRDSPLHF

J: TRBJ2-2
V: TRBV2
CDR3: CASTSIGLAGGPNTGELFF

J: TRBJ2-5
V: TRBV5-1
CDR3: CASSQLGTFQETQYF

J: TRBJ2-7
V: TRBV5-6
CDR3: CASSLELTGGSSSYEQYF

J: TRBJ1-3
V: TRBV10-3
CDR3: CAIRPSEGVPGNTIYF

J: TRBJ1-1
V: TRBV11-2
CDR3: CASSPRGGQGMNTEAFF

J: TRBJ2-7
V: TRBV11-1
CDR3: CASSSPGGRTYEQYF

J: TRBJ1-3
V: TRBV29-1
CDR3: CSVRVQGPGNTIYF

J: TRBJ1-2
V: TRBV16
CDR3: CASSQSGTGYGYTF

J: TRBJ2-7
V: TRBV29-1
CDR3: CSVVGTGVREQYF

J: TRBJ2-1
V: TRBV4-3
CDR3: CASSKDSDSYNEQFF

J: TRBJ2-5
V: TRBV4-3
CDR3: CASSQEGIWDGGEETQYF

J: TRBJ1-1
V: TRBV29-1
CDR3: CSVRDNAEAFF